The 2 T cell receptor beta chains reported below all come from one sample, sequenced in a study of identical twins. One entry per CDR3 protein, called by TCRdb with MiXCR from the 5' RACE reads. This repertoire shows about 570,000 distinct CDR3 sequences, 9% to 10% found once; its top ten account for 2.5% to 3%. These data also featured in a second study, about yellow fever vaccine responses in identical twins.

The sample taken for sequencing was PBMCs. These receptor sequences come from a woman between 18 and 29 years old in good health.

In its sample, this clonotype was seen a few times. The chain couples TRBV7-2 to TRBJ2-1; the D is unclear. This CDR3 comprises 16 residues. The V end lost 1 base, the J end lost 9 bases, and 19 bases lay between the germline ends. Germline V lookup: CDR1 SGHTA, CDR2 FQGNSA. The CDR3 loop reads CASSLVRSAGPGEQFF. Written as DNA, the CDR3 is TGTGCCAGCAGCTTAGTCAGGAGTGCAGGCCCAGGTGAGCAGTTCTTC.

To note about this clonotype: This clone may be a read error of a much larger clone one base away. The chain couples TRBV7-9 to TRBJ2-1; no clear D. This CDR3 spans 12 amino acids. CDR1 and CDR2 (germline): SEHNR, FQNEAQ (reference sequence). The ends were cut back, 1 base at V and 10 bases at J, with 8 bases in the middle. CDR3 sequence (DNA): TGTGCCAGCAGCTTAGTCCGGTCGGAGCAGTTCTTC. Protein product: CASSLVRSEQFF.